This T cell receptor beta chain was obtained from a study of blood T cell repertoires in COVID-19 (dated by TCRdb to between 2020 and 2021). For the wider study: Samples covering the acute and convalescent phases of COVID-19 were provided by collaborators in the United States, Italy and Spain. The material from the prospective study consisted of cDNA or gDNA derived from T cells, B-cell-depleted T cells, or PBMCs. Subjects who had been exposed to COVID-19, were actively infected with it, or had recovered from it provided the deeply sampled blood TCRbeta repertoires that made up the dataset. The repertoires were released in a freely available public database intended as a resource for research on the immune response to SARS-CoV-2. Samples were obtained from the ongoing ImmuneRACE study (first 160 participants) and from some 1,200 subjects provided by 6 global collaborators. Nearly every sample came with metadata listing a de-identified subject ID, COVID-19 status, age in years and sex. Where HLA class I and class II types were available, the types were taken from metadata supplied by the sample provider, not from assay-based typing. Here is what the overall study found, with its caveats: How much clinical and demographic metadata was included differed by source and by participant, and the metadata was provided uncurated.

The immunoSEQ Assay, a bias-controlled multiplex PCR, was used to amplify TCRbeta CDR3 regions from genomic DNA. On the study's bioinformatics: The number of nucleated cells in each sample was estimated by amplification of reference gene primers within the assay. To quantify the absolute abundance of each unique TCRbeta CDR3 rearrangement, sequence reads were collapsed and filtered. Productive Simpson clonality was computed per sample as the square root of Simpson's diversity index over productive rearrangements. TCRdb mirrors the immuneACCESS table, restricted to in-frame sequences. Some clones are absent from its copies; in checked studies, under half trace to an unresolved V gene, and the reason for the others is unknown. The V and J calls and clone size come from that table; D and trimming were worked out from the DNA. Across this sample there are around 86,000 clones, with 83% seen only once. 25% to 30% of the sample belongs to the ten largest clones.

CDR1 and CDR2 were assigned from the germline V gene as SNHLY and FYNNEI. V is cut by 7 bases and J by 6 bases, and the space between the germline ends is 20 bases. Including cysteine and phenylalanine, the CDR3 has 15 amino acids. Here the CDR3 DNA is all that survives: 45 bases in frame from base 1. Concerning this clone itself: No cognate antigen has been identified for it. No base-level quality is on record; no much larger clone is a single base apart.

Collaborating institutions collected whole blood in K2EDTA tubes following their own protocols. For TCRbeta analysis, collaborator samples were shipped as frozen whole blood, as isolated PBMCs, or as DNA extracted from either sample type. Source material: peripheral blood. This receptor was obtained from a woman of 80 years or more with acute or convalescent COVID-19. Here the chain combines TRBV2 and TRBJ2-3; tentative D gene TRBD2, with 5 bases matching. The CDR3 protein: CASTLLVDGGDTQYF. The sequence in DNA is TGTGCCAGCACTCTGCTTGTAGACGGAGGCGATACGCAGTATTTT.